Each of the 30 T cell receptor beta chains below was sequenced from the same sample in a study of response to subunit inactivated influenza vaccine. A single record per CDR3 protein comes from TCRdb applying MiXCR to the RT-PCR reads. The table lists 650,000 to 850,000 distinct CDR3 sequences, around 14% of them singletons. This specimen was PBMCs from blood, taken around 15 days before vaccination. Receptors were obtained from a man aged 50-60 years who received an inactivated influenza vaccine.

This clonotype has a handful of counts. The chain is built from TRBV12-3 or TRBV12-4 and TRBJ2-2; 7 bases agree with TRBD2. The trim removed 1 base at V and 5 bases at J, leaving 7 bases unmatched. The CDR3 covers 16 residues. The CDR3 region has the DNA TGTGCCAGCAGTTTAGTTTGGGGGAGGGGTACCGGGGAGCTGTTTTTT. Protein: CASSLVWGRGTGELFF.

The chain has TRBV12-3 or TRBV12-4 and TRBJ2-3; 11 nucleotides line up with TRBD2. The V segment lost 6 bases and the J segment 4 bases; nucleotides outside the gene matches: 6. CDR3 length: 15 amino acids. For the CDR3, the DNA is TGTGCCAGCAGGTCCACTAGCGGGGGATCAGATACGCAGTATTTT. It encodes CASRSTSGGSDTQYF.

The chain has TRBV4-3 and TRBJ2-3; D not resolved. Germline V gives CDR1 LGHNA, CDR2 YSLEER. V gave up 1 base and J gave up 3 bases, with 8 bases separating them. The CDR3 is 14 amino acids. The CDR3 is CASSQGYYTDTQYF. The CDR3 nucleotides are TGCGCCAGCAGCCAAGGATACTATACAGATACGCAGTATTTT.

To note about this clonotype: One end of the junction is discordant with germline, which a read error may explain. This chain joins TRBV7-7 and TRBJ2-5, with TRBD1 matching over 9 bases. The germline gives CDR1 SSHAT, CDR2 FNYEAQ (reference sequence). This CDR3 comprises 14 residues. DNA for the CDR3: TGTGCTAGCAGCCAATCGGACAGGGGACAGACCCAGTACTTC. It codes for CASSQSDRGQTQYF.

This clonotype occurred a few times. This chain connects TRBV7-2 to TRBJ2-3; TRBD2 agrees at 9 bases. The CDR3 runs 14 residues. J was trimmed by 7 bases and V by 5 bases; bases with no gene match: 7. Germline values: CDR1 SGHTA, CDR2 FQGNSA. The CDR3 DNA reads as TGTGCCAGCAGCCCTCTAGCGGGAACTAATACGCAGTATTTT. It encodes CASSPLAGTNTQYF.

This clonotype was observed at least ten times. The gene calls are TRBV2 and TRBJ2-1, with TRBD2 matching over 7 bases. CDR3 length: 14 residues. The germline V gene encodes CDR1 SNHLY and CDR2 FYNNEI. V shed 8 bases, J shed 1 base, and the junction held 5 bases outside the gene matches. DNA for the CDR3: TGTGCCAGCGGAAGACTAGCATCCTACAATGAGCAGTTCTTC. Its protein is CASGRLASYNEQFF.

This clonotype was found a few times. The rearrangement uses TRBV7-2 and TRBJ2-5; D remains ambiguous. The germline V gene has CDR1 SGHTA and CDR2 FQGNSA. The CDR3 runs to 14 residues. The germline V and J ends were trimmed by 2 bases and 2 bases, with 9 bases remaining between them. The CDR3 reads CASSLSRTQETQYF. As DNA, the CDR3 is TGTGCCAGCAGCTTATCGCGGACGCAAGAGACCCAGTACTTC.

This clonotype was seen a few times. The V gene is TRBV7-2, the J gene TRBJ2-7; D might be TRBD1 (6 bases). The germline gives CDR1 SGHTA, CDR2 FQGNSA. The CDR3 totals 16 residues. The germline V and J ends were trimmed by 2 bases and 3 bases, with 17 bases remaining between them. The CDR3 bases are TGTGCCAGCAGCTTAACATGGGACACAGGTCGCTACGAGCAGTACTTC. It encodes CASSLTWDTGRYEQYF.

This chain connects TRBV20-1 to TRBJ2-5; D unresolved. The CDR3 is 12 residues long. Trimming took off 1 base at V and 4 bases at J, with 7 bases between the two ends. Germline V gene lookup returns CDR1 DFQATT and CDR2 SNEGSKA (reference sequence). Written as DNA, the CDR3 is TGCAGTGCTAGAGGGCTGTCAGAGACCCAGTACTTC. Translated: CSARGLSETQYF.

This clonotype showed up many times. The rearrangement uses TRBV3-1 and TRBJ2-1; D gene unclear. Trimming stripped 4 bases from V and 6 bases from J, with 10 bases between. From germline, CDR1 is LGHDT and CDR2 YNNKEL (reference sequence). This CDR3 region has 13 residues. CDR3 sequence (DNA): TGTGCCAGCAGCCGCGTAGGGCGCAATGAGCAGTTCTTC. The encoded protein is CASSRVGRNEQFF.

The rearrangement links TRBV4-2 to TRBJ2-3; TRBD2 matches 7 bases. CDR1 and CDR2 (germline): LGHNA, YNFKEQ. The CDR3 consists of 16 residues. V shed 0 bases and J 5 bases; nucleotides not matched to a gene: 8. The CDR3 loop is CASSQEVGAGEDTQYF. In DNA form, the CDR3 reads TGTGCCAGCAGCCAAGAAGTTGGCGCGGGAGAAGATACGCAGTATTTT.

There are a few counts of this clonotype. The gene calls are TRBV4-2 and TRBJ1-4; D gene uncertain. Germline-derived CDR1 and CDR2 are LGHNA and YNFKEQ. There are 13 residues in the CDR3. Deletions cut 0 bases from V and 8 bases from J, with 7 bases between. As DNA, the CDR3 is TGTGCCAGCAGCCAAGATTCCGAGGAAAAACTGTTTTTT. This gives the protein CASSQDSEEKLFF.

The V call is TRBV4-3, the J call TRBJ2-4; D may be TRBD1 or TRBD2 (6 bases each). Looked up from germline, CDR1 is LGHNA and CDR2 is YSLEER. The CDR3 length is 17 residues. V was cut by 2 bases and J by 6 bases, with 20 bases left in between. The CDR3 region is CASSQNVGGPSGNIQYF. Here the CDR3 DNA reads TGCGCCAGCAGCCAAAACGTAGGGGGGCCTTCCGGAAACATTCAGTACTTC.

The rearrangement uses TRBV12-3 or TRBV12-4 and TRBJ2-7, with 8 positions matching TRBD1. This CDR3 contains 14 residues. The J segment lost 5 bases and the V segment lost 4 bases, leaving 7 bases of the junction unmatched. The CDR3 region is CASSSSGGFHEQYF. The CDR3, as DNA: TGTGCCAGCAGTTCATCAGGGGGCTTCCACGAGCAGTACTTC.

This clonotype was seen more than once but under ten times. One junction end disagrees with the germline gene, perhaps due to a read error. The chain is built from TRBV24-1 and TRBJ2-5, with TRBD2 as a possible D gene (6 bases). This CDR3 has 17 residues. CDR1 and CDR2 from the germline V gene are KGHDR and SFDVKD. The CDR3, as DNA: TGTGCCACCAGTGTTTTGAAGGGGAGGACCTACCAAGAGACCCAGTACTTC. Translation gives CATSVLKGRTYQETQYF.

V usage is TRBV15 and J usage is TRBJ2-1; D not resolved. The germline CDR1 and CDR2 sequences are LNHNV and YYDKDF (reference sequence). The V end was cut by 0 bases, the J end by 6 bases, with 6 bases between. The CDR3 sequence is 13 residues long. As DNA, the CDR3 is TGTGCCACCAGCAGAGACCCGGTCAATGAGCAGTTCTTC. It is translated as CATSRDPVNEQFF.

This clonotype turned up a few times. The chain joins TRBV7-9 to TRBJ2-1; TRBD1 aligns across 7 bases. Germline V gene lookup returns CDR1 SEHNR and CDR2 FQNEAQ (reference sequence). CDR3 length equals 15 residues. J was trimmed by 5 bases and V by 3 bases; bases with no gene match: 7. CDR3 bases: TGTGCCAGCAGCTTCGACAGGGCGGTCGACAATGAGCAGTTCTTC. Residues: CASSFDRAVDNEQFF.

V and J are TRBV10-3 and TRBJ2-1; D ambiguous. Germline V gene data show CDR1 as ENHRY and CDR2 as SYGVKD. The CDR3 runs 12 residues. V was trimmed by 4 bases and J by 6 bases, leaving 7 bases between them. The DNA of the CDR3 is TGTGCCATCAGTGGTTTGAGCAATGAGCAGTTCTTC. This translates into CAISGLSNEQFF.

In this sample, this clonotype turned up a few times. The chain uses TRBV10-3 and TRBJ2-1, with 13 bases identical to TRBD2. The CDR3 spans 15 residues. V dropped 2 bases and J dropped 7; count of bases not matched to a gene: 2. CDR1 is ENHRY and CDR2 is SYGVKD in the germline V gene. The CDR3 region has the DNA TGTGCCATCAGTGAGCGACTAGCGGGAGGAAATGAGCAGTTCTTC. This sequence encodes CAISERLAGGNEQFF.

This clonotype has more than one count but fewer than ten. V gene TRBV30 combines with J gene TRBJ2-7, with no clear D. The CDR3 is made up of 11 amino acids. Germline CDR1 GTSNPN, CDR2 SVGIG (reference sequence). V was shortened by 3 bases and J by 3 bases, with 6 bases between the two germline ends. CDR3 nucleotides: TGTGCCTGGAGCGAAGGCTACGAGCAGTACTTC. The encoded protein is CAWSEGYEQYF.

The chain joins TRBV7-8 to TRBJ2-1, with 8 bases aligning to TRBD2. This CDR3 comprises 16 residues. Germline CDR1 is SGHVS and CDR2 is FQNEAQ. V lost 3 bases and J lost 4; bases outside the gene matches: 8. This CDR3 is CASSFSPAGDYNEQFF. In nucleotides, the CDR3 is TGTGCCAGCAGCTTCTCACCAGCGGGGGATTACAATGAGCAGTTCTTC.

This clonotype has only a few counts. This sequence joins TRBV5-1 and TRBJ2-3, with 8 bases aligning to TRBD2. Trimming cost V 3 bases and J 6 bases; bases outside gene matches: 9. CDR3 length equals 15 residues. CDR1 is SGHRS, CDR2 YFSETQ, per germline. CDR3 protein: CASSSGSGESDTQYF. CDR3 in DNA: TGCGCCAGCAGCTCGGGTAGCGGGGAGTCGGATACGCAGTATTTT.

This chain links TRBV15 with TRBJ2-3; D ambiguous. This CDR3 has 12 amino acids. Germline V gene lookup returns CDR1 LNHNV and CDR2 YYDKDF (reference sequence). V dropped 8 bases and J dropped 2 bases, with 8 bases sitting between them. CDR3 nucleotides: TGTGCCACCTCTTTTACCACAGATACGCAGTATTTT. Translating gives CATSFTTDTQYF.

The V call is TRBV7-2, the J call TRBJ2-3, with 9 bases lining up with TRBD2. The CDR3 contains 16 residues. J was trimmed by 4 bases and V by 3 bases; bases with no gene match: 8. Looked up from germline, CDR1 is SGHTA and CDR2 is FQGNSA. For the CDR3, the DNA is TGTGCCAGCAGCTTTCGCGGGAGGGCCGGACCAGATACGCAGTATTTT. This codes for CASSFRGRAGPDTQYF.

This clonotype was counted a few times. The chain carries TRBV4-2 and TRBJ1-1; 8 bases fit TRBD1. After removal of 4 bases from V and 0 bases from J, the junction contained 7 bases not matched to a gene. CDR3 length: 16 residues. Looked up from germline, CDR1 is LGHNA and CDR2 is YNFKEQ. CDR3 in amino acids: CASSPGQGLMNTEAFF. DNA of the CDR3: TGTGCCAGCAGCCCTGGACAGGGCTTAATGAACACTGAAGCTTTCTTT.

This clonotype was seen a few times. The J gene is TRBJ2-5, the V gene TRBV7-9; no definite D call. The CDR3 totals 16 residues. Trimming left V 4 bases short and J 1 base short, with 16 bases between. Germline loops: CDR1 SEHNR, CDR2 FQNEAQ (reference sequence). The CDR3 loop is CASSSRHSVSQETQYF. CDR3 nucleotide sequence: TGTGCCAGCAGCTCACGCCACAGCGTTTCCCAAGAGACCCAGTACTTC. The full variable domain, its missing parts supplied by reference TRBV7-9 and TRBJ2-5, is DTGVSQNPRHKITKRGQNVTFRCDPISEHNRLYWYRQTLGQGPEFLTYFQNEAQLEKSRLLSDRFSAERPKGSFSTLEIQRTEQGDSAMYLCASSSRHSVSQETQYFGPGTRLLVL.

The table lists this clonotype with a few counts. The V and J genes are TRBV12-3 or TRBV12-4 and TRBJ2-3; 12 nucleotides align to TRBD2. The CDR3 loop spans 14 amino acids. V was pared by 8 bases and J by 7 bases, with 7 bases of the junction left unmatched. The DNA for the CDR3 is TGTGCCAGCCATTCTAGCGGGAGGGCGAATACGCAGTATTTT. Its translation is CASHSSGRANTQYF.

The chain is built from TRBV12-3 or TRBV12-4 and TRBJ1-2; unclear D gene. The germline V and J ends were trimmed by 3 bases and 2 bases, with 13 bases remaining between them. This CDR3 is 15 amino acids long. Here the CDR3 DNA reads TGTGCCAGCAGTTTGCGGAGACCCCTAAACTATGGCTACACCTTC. It codes for CASSLRRPLNYGYTF.

A few counts support this clonotype. The chain employs TRBV7-2 and TRBJ1-1; 7 bases align to TRBD1. CDR3 length equals 16 residues. The V and J ends lost 1 base and 0 bases, in that order; junction bases with no gene match: 5. The germline CDR1 and CDR2 sequences are SGHTA and FQGNSA. The CDR3 nucleotides are TGTGCCAGCAGCTTAGTGGCCAGGGGGTTGAACACTGAAGCTTTCTTT. Its protein product is CASSLVARGLNTEAFF.

The sample holds a few counts of this clonotype. The V and J genes are TRBV6-2 or TRBV6-3 and TRBJ1-6; 11 bases are shared with TRBD1. J was trimmed by 9 bases and V by 6 bases; bases with no gene match: 10. The length of the CDR3 is 16 residues. The germline V gene has CDR1 MNHEY and CDR2 SVGEGT. The CDR3 here is CASSQYRDRGSSPLHF. CDR3 nucleotide sequence: TGTGCCAGCAGCCAATACCGGGACAGGGGGAGTTCACCCCTCCACTTT.